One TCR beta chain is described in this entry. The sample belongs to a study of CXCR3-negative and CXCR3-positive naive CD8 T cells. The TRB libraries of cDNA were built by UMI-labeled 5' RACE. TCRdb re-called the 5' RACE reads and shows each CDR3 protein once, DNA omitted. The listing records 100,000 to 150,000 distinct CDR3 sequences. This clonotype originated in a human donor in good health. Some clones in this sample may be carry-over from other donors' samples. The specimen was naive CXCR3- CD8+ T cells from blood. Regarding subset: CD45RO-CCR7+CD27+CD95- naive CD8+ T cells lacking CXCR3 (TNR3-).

CDR3 loop: CSVGGHTETYEQYF. The chain is built from TRBV29-1 and TRBJ2-7; TCRdb proposes TRBD1, but this gene call is untestable without DNA. The CDR3 runs 14 residues. CDR1 is SQVTM and CDR2 is ANQGSEA in the germline V gene.